This T cell receptor beta chain was sequenced for a study of T-cell memory formation after mild COVID-19 (dated by TCRdb to about 2021). Study-level background: TCR sequence clusters from the two donors were found to be largely donor specific. T-cell clones expanding and contracting after mild COVID-19 in a couple of donors were tracked by longitudinal TCRalpha and TCRbeta repertoire sequencing. Two young, previously healthy adult volunteers, one female and one male, were included in the cohort.

This clonotype was seen a few times. Its antigen is currently not known. The sample holds no much larger clone one base away, and base qualities are not on file. V is shortened by 1 base, J by 11 bases, and the region joining them spans 17 bases. CDR1 and CDR2 are read off the germline V gene as SGHTA and FQGNSA. Inclusive of the bounding cysteine and phenylalanine, the CDR3 is 15 residues long. The read is trimmed to its CDR3 DNA, 45 bases read in frame from base 1. The paper's findings and limits, for the study overall: The detection of some responding clones in pre-infection memory suggests that pre-existing cross-reactive memory T cells joined the SARS-CoV-2 response. The study included only a couple of mild cases, and larger cohorts that include severe cases with pre-infection samples were judged to be necessary. Contracting CD4+ clones turned up mainly in the CM and EM memory subsets, whereas EMRA was where CD8+ clones were enriched. SARS-CoV-2 specificity of the second-wave clones peaking on day 37 was not confirmed. From day 15 to 85, contracting clones showed balanced CD4/CD8 phenotypes, whereas a second wave of clones that expanded from day 15 to 37 leaned towards CD4+.

Instrument on record: Illumina NovaSeq 6000. TCRalpha and TCRbeta cDNA libraries were constructed by 5'RACE with constant-segment primers, with sample barcodes and unique molecular identifiers being introduced. Trizol reagent was used to extract RNA from every sample. The libraries were amplified in two PCR steps, and the second step added a second sample barcode and Illumina TruSeq adapters. Sequencing of libraries was performed on an Illumina NovaSeq with 2 x 150 bp paired-end reads. The paper's data handling went like this. With migec v1.2.7, reads were demultiplexed and then collapsed into UMI-guided consensus sequences. Using mixcr v2.1.11, UMI consensuses were aligned to TRA and TRB V and J templates and then assembled into clonotypes. A clonotype was counted as expanded or contracted only when both edgeR and NoisET called the clonotype significant, with the noise models trained on biological replicates. For edgeR calls, the thresholds were a false discovery rate-adjusted p below 0.01 and a log2 fold-change of 1. As an exploratory analysis of dynamics, max-normalized trajectories of the 1000 most abundant clonotypes were examined by PCA with hierarchical clustering. Separately sequenced CD4+ and CD8+ repertoires were used to assign a CD4 or CD8 phenotype to each responding clone. Using fastp at Q25 and MiXCR, TCRdb reprocessed the public reads and kept productive beta chains. Every entry covers one CDR3 protein and lists the most common genes and DNA from its rows. The V and J calls were determined by TCRdb, not by the authors. Counted in this sample were around 340,000 distinct CDR3 sequences; about an eighth of them appeared once. The ten most abundant clones make up about 22% of the sample.

Ficoll-Paque density gradient centrifugation was used to isolate PBMCs. The clonotype comes from a man aged 18 to 30 who had mild COVID-19 (a few samples of this study predate the infection). The sample titles of this study are shuffled in the database, so cell type and time point are left out; the donor was told from shared clones. Recombination connected TRBV7-2 to TRBJ1-4, with TRBD1 as a weak D call on 5 bases. Sequencing was done on a sample of PBMCs or a T cell subset sorted from them (not recorded which). The DNA is as follows: TGTGCCAGCAGCTTAGGAGGGGCAGCTCCGAATAAACTGTTTTTT. Translated, it gives CASSLGGAAPNKLFF.